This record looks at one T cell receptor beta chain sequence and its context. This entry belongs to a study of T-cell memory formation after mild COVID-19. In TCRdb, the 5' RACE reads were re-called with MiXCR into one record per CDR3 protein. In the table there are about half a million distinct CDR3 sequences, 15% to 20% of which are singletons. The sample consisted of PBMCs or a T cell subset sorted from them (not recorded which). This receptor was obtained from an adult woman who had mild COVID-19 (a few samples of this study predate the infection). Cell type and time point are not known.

Written as DNA, the CDR3 is TGTGCCAGCAGCTTAAAGGGGGGGCCATACGAGCAGTACTTC. Amino acid sequence: CASSLKGGPYEQYF. The J gene is TRBJ2-7, the V gene TRBV7-6; a weak D match, TRBD2 (7 bases). The V end lost 2 bases, the J end lost 4 bases, and 12 bases lay between the germline ends. This CDR3 comprises 14 residues. In germline, CDR1 is SGHVS, CDR2 FNYEAQ.